This TCR beta chain originates from a study of blood T cell repertoires in COVID-19. The CDR3 length is 15 residues. The V end lost 2 bases, the J end lost 0 bases, and 10 bases lay between the germline ends. CDR1 is MNHNS and CDR2 is SASEGT in the germline V gene. The data were produced by immunoSEQ multiplex PCR, yet TCRdb's version contains in-frame clones alone and is incomplete. Of around 140,000 clones in the sample, about 80% were seen once. Sequenced sample: peripheral blood. The V and J genes are TRBV6-1 and TRBJ1-2, with D hard to call. The source is a woman in her fifties or sixties with acute or convalescent COVID-19. CDR3 coding DNA: TGTGCCAGCAGTGAACGGCCAGACACTAACTATGGCTACACCTTC. Protein: CASSERPDTNYGYTF.